Below are 18 T cell receptor beta chains sequenced from a single sample in a study of blood T cell repertoires in COVID-19. Measured with immunoSEQ multiplex PCR; TCRdb has only the in-frame clones, and not every one. This sample has approximately 59,000 clones, with over 75% found just once. The specimen was peripheral blood. The receptors originated from a woman of 80 years or more with acute or convalescent COVID-19.

This sequence joins TRBV6-4 and TRBJ2-3, with TRBD2 as a possible D gene (7 bases). The CDR3 is made up of 15 amino acids. From germline, CDR1 is MRHNA and CDR2 SNTAGT. Trimming left V 0 bases short and J 6 bases short, with 13 bases between. CDR3 DNA sequence: TGTGCCAGCAGTGACTCCGGGGGGCTAGGGGATACGCAGTATTTT. Translation: CASSDSGGLGDTQYF.

This clone was observed once. V gene TRBV19 combines with J gene TRBJ1-2, with D possibly being TRBD1 (6 bases). Germline V gene sequence: CDR1 LNHDA, CDR2 SQIVND (reference sequence). Trimming took 5 bases from V and 8 from J, leaving 12 bases between them. The CDR3 sequence is 12 residues long. CDR3 nucleotide sequence: TGTGCCAGTAGTCCCCAGGGACAAGGCTACACCTTC. It specifies CASSPQGQGYTF.

The chain recombines TRBV19 with TRBJ1-2, with TRBD1 identical over 10 bases. After removal of 6 bases from V and 3 bases from J, the junction contained 13 bases not matched to a gene. The germline V gene encodes CDR1 LNHDA and CDR2 SQIVND (reference sequence). This CDR3 contains 17 residues. The CDR3 nucleotides read TGTGCCAGTAGACCTGACAGGGGGCGCCCCTTTGACTATGGCTACACCTTC. This sequence encodes CASRPDRGRPFDYGYTF.

In this sample, this clone turned up a few times. The gene calls are TRBV21-1 and TRBJ2-7; the D segment call TRBD1 is taken from the table without a DNA check. TRBV21-1 is flagged as a pseudogene. The CDR3 consists of 14 residues. The CDR3 DNA follows: TGTGCCAGCAGAAGGGAAGGGGTGACCTACGAGCAGTACTTC. Its protein product is CASRREGVTYEQYF.

This chain links TRBV4-2 with TRBJ2-3; 7 bases line up with TRBD2. This CDR3 has 17 amino acids. CDR1 is LGHNA and CDR2 is YNFKEQ in the germline V gene. V was clipped by 0 bases and J by 6 bases; unmatched bases: 12. The CDR3 nucleotides read TGTGCCAGCAGCCAAGAGGGGTGGGGGAGGGCCGCCGATACGCAGTATTTT. This translates into CASSQEGWGRAADTQYF.

This clone was observed a handful of times. The rearrangement joins TRBV15 to TRBJ1-5, with D perhaps matching TRBD1 (5 bases). The germline CDR1 and CDR2 sequences are LNHNV and YYDKDF (reference sequence). CDR3 size: 14 residues. Trimming took 9 bases from V and 2 from J, leaving 14 bases between them. This CDR3 is CATRRGMGNQPQHF. The CDR3 bases are TGTGCCACTAGAAGGGGAATGGGCAATCAGCCCCAGCATTTT.

The chain employs TRBV27 and TRBJ1-6; perhaps TRBD1 as D (6 bases). Deletions cut 5 bases from V and 5 bases from J, with 13 bases between. The germline CDR1 and CDR2 sequences are MNHEY and SMNVEV (reference sequence). This CDR3 region has 15 residues. CDR3 residues: CASSVTGIHNSPLHF. CDR3 in DNA: TGTGCCAGCAGTGTTACAGGGATCCATAATTCACCCCTCCACTTT.

CDR3 bases: TGTGCCAGTAGTATGACAGGGGGACAGCCCCAGCATTTT. Protein: CASSMTGGQPQHF. The chain is built from TRBV19 and TRBJ1-5, with 9 bases fitting TRBD1. The CDR3 covers 13 residues. Germline V gene lookup returns CDR1 LNHDA and CDR2 SQIVND (reference sequence). Trimming took 3 bases from V and 7 from J; bases not matched to a gene: 1.

The V call is TRBV6-2 or TRBV6-3, the J call TRBJ2-2; D unresolved. This CDR3 spans 14 amino acids. Trimming left V 1 base short and J 2 bases short, with 5 bases between. Germline lookup yields CDR1 MNHEY and CDR2 SVGEGT. CDR3 in amino acids: CASSYYTNTGELFF. The CDR3 DNA reads as TGTGCCAGCAGTTACTATACTAACACCGGGGAGCTGTTTTTT.

V and J are TRBV11-2 and TRBJ2-7, with D possibly matching TRBD2 (7 bases). V was pared by 3 bases and J by 7 bases, with 22 bases between. The CDR3 sequence is 16 residues long. Germline V gene lookup returns CDR1 SGHAT and CDR2 FQNNGV. Written as DNA, the CDR3 is TGTGCCAGCAGCTTGAACGGGGGGCTCCCTTTGGGTGAGCAGTACTTC. Its translation is CASSLNGGLPLGEQYF.

Written as DNA, the CDR3 is TGTGCCAGCAGTCCTATCGGGGGCAATCAGCCCCAGCATTTT. Amino acid sequence: CASSPIGGNQPQHF. The J gene is TRBJ1-5, the V gene TRBV7-2; the D is unclear. Trimming took off 6 bases at V and 2 bases at J, with 11 bases between the two ends. Germline V lookup: CDR1 SGHTA, CDR2 FQGNSA. The CDR3 extends over 14 amino acids.

The chain recombines TRBV3-1 (or the pseudogene TRBV3-2) with TRBJ2-1; possibly TRBD1 for D (5 bases). Trimming removed 0 bases at V and 10 bases at J, with 19 bases between. The CDR3 is 16 amino acids. Germline assignment: CDR1 LGHDT and CDR2 YNNKEL (reference sequence). CDR3 coding DNA: TGTGCCAGCAGCCAAGAAGGAAGGGGCTCCTCTTGGGAGCAGTTCTTC. Translation: CASSQEGRGSSWEQFF.

This clone has just one count. This chain links TRBV27 with TRBJ2-2, with 9 bases identical to TRBD1. Per the germline V gene, CDR1 is MNHEY and CDR2 is SMNVEV (reference sequence). V shed 5 bases and J 3 bases; nucleotides not matched to a gene: 4. The CDR3 is 15 amino acids. Here the CDR3 reads CASSPGQGYTGELFF. CDR3 bases: TGTGCCAGCAGTCCGGGACAGGGATACACCGGGGAGCTGTTTTTT.

This chain uses TRBV28 with TRBJ2-1; 11 bases agree with TRBD2. V shed 7 bases, J shed 10 bases, and the junction held 9 bases outside the gene matches. The CDR3 is 14 residues long. Germline V gene sequence: CDR1 MDHEN, CDR2 SYDVKM. The CDR3 spells CASNYGLAGFEQFF. As DNA, the CDR3 is TGTGCCAGCAACTACGGACTAGCGGGTTTCGAGCAGTTCTTC. The full variable domain, rest sourced from reference TRBV28 and TRBJ2-1, is DVKVTQSSRYLVKRTGEKVFLECVQDMDHENMFWYRQDPGLGLRLIYFSYDVKMKEKGDIPEGYSVSREKKERFSLILESASTNQTSMYLCASNYGLAGFEQFFGPGTRLTVL.

The rearrangement joins TRBV11-3 to TRBJ2-7; the D is unclear. This CDR3 is built from 14 residues. V lost 3 bases and J 0 bases, leaving 9 bases between the germline ends. The germline V gene has CDR1 SGHNT and CDR2 YENEEA. As DNA, the CDR3 is TGTGCCAGCAGCTTCGGTGAAAGCTCCTACGAGCAGTACTTC. Translated, it gives CASSFGESSYEQYF. The full variable domain, completed using reference TRBV11-3 and TRBJ2-7, is EAGVVQSPRYKIIEKKQPVAFWCNPISGHNTLYWYLQNLGQGPELLIRYENEEAVDDSQLPKDRFSAERLKGVDSTLKIQPAELGDSAVYLCASSFGESSYEQYFGPGTRLTVT.

The V call is TRBV27, the J call TRBJ2-5; weak D call: TRBD1 (5 bases). V was pared by 2 bases and J by 1 base, with 8 bases between. CDR1 and CDR2 from the germline V gene are MNHEY and SMNVEV (reference sequence). The CDR3 has 14 residues. In DNA form, the CDR3 reads TGTGCCAGCAGTTTAGGGGCCTTCCAAGAGACCCAGTACTTC. It is translated as CASSLGAFQETQYF.

The chain is built from TRBV5-6 and TRBJ2-7; 7 bases align to TRBD1. The germline V gene encodes CDR1 SGHDT and CDR2 YYEEEE. CDR3 length: 15 amino acids. V shed 0 bases and J 2 bases; nucleotides not matched to a gene: 5. The CDR3 reads CASSLVGRGTYEQYF. Here the CDR3 DNA reads TGTGCCAGCAGCTTGGTTGGCAGGGGGACCTACGAGCAGTACTTC.

The genes are TRBV21-1 and TRBJ2-1; TRBD1 reflects the table's D call only, with no check against the DNA. TRBV21-1 represents a pseudogene. This CDR3 is built from 17 residues. In DNA, the CDR3 is TGTGCCAGCATCAACCTCCCCGGGACAGGCACCTACAATGAGCAGTTCTTC. It is translated as CASINLPGTGTYNEQFF.